A single T cell receptor (beta chain) is shown here with its context. This specimen belongs to a study of blood T cell repertoires in COVID-19. Turning to the study itself: COVID-19 samples from acute and convalescent phases originated in the United States, Italy and Spain. PBMCs, B-cell-depleted T cells, or T cells provided the cDNA or gDNA that made up the material.

Per the study methods: Amplifying reference gene primers gave estimates of nucleated cell counts. This table comes from immunoSEQ multiplex PCR, and its TCRdb copy is limited to in-frame clones, with some not included. V and J calls and clone size are those listed in that table; D and trimming were worked out from the DNA. Among 56,000 or so clones listed, more than 85% were seen once. Germline CDR1 SGHNT, CDR2 YENEEA. V lost 5 bases, J lost 4 bases, and 7 bases stayed unmatched. The CDR3 is 15 amino acids. The sample taken for sequencing was peripheral blood. V gene TRBV11-3 combines with J gene TRBJ2-1; 8 positions match TRBD2. The receptor was derived from a man over 45 with active COVID-19. The CDR3 spells CASSAGGGRYNEQFF. CDR3 coding DNA: TGTGCCAGCAGCGCGGGGGGCGGGAGATACAATGAGCAGTTCTTC.